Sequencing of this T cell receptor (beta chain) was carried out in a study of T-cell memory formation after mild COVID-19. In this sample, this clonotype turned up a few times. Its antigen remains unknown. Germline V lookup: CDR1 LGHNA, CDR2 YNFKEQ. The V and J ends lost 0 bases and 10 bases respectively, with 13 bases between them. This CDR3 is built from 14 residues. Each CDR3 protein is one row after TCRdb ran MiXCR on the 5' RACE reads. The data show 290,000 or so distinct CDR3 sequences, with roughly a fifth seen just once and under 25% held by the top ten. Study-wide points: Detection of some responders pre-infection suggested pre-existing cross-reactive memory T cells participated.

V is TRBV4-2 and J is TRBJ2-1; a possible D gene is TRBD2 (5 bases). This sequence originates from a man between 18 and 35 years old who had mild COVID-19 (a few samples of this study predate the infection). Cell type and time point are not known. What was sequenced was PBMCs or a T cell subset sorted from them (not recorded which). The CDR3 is CASSQDEGLPEQFF. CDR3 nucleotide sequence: TGTGCCAGCAGCCAAGACGAGGGCCTGCCCGAGCAGTTCTTC.